This T cell receptor (beta chain) was sequenced in a study of T cells after yellow fever vaccination. Synthesis of TCR cDNA relied on 5'RACE template switching, which attached a universal primer site and UMIs. One entry per CDR3 protein, called by TCRdb with MiXCR from the 5' RACE reads. The sample contains more than 300,000 distinct CDR3 sequences, around 4.5% of which appear only once. Germline CDR1 is MGHRA and CDR2 is YSYEKL. This CDR3 is built from 16 residues. V dropped 4 bases and J dropped 4 bases, with 17 bases sitting between them. Points from the study as a whole: Clonotype sharing between CD4 and CD8 compartments was small.

This clonotype appeared a few times. Its antigen is not identified. The V gene is TRBV4-1, the J gene TRBJ1-5; D not resolved. The TCR sequence derives from a man between 18 and 35 years old who received the YFV17D yellow fever vaccine. This specimen was PBMCs, taken 15 days after the yellow fever booster vaccination. The CDR3 DNA is TGCGCCAGCAGCCCGGGTTACGCGGGGTCGAATCAGCCCCAGCATTTT. It specifies CASSPGYAGSNQPQHF.